A single sample is the source of the 18 T cell receptor beta chains below, sequenced in a study of blood T cells in healthy people across ages. The use of a sample-barcoded 5' primer and a J-beta primer mix characterized a second PCR of about 7 to 12 cycles. TCRdb re-analysed the 5' RACE reads in MiXCR, keeping a single row per CDR3 protein. The sample includes 650,000 to 800,000 distinct CDR3 sequences, around 43% of them seen just once. Sample: blood. Receptor source: a man in his 60s in good health.

This clonotype was detected ten times or more. V is TRBV20-1 and J is TRBJ1-2, with no clear D. This CDR3 is 14 amino acids long. Germline-derived CDR1 and CDR2 are DFQATT and SNEGSKA (reference sequence). V lost 3 bases, J lost 3 bases, and 14 bases lay in between. The CDR3: CSARTHIGDYGYTF. The CDR3 DNA follows: TGCAGTGCTAGGACACACATAGGCGACTATGGCTACACCTTC.

As to this clonotype: The junction departs from the called germline gene at one end, perhaps through a read error. The chain employs TRBV6-5 and TRBJ1-1; tentatively, D is TRBD1 (5 bases). From germline, CDR1 is MNHEY and CDR2 SVGAGI. The CDR3 is made up of 12 amino acids. The CDR3 loop reads CASRRQNTGAFF. The CDR3 nucleotides read TGTGCCAGCAGAAGACAGAACACTGGAGCTTTCTTT.

The V and J genes are TRBV20-1 and TRBJ2-5, with D possibly matching TRBD1 (5 bases). Gene TRBJ2-1 matches the end of the DNA better, so the J call may be wrong. CDR1 is DFQATT and CDR2 is SNEGSKA in the germline V gene (reference sequence). The CDR3 length is 14 residues. CDR3 in amino acids: CSARQLAYQETQFF. The CDR3 DNA reads TGCAGTGCCAGACAGCTCGCCTACCAAGAGACCCAGTTCTTC.

This sequence joins TRBV6-2 or TRBV6-3 and TRBJ1-1; D is possibly TRBD1 (6 bases). Per germline, CDR1 MNHEY and CDR2 SVGEGT. V lost 7 bases and J lost 3, with 18 bases in between. The CDR3 extends over 15 amino acids. The CDR3 is CASNPWRGIDTEAFF. The CDR3 DNA sequence: TGTGCCAGCAACCCGTGGAGGGGGATCGACACTGAAGCTTTCTTT.

This chain connects TRBV20-1 to TRBJ2-5, with 7 positions matching TRBD1. J was trimmed by 4 bases and V by 0 bases; bases with no gene match: 8. The CDR3 is 15 amino acids. Germline V gene lookup returns CDR1 DFQATT and CDR2 SNEGSKA (reference sequence). CDR3 sequence (DNA): TGCAGTGCTAGAGAAGGGGACAGAGGTTCAGAGACCCAGTACTTC. This gives the protein CSAREGDRGSETQYF.

The J gene is TRBJ1-1, the V gene TRBV7-8; TRBD1 matches 8 bases. Germline V gene sequence: CDR1 SGHVS, CDR2 FQNEAQ. The V segment lost 4 bases and the J segment 6 bases; nucleotides outside the gene matches: 13. The CDR3 runs 16 residues. The DNA of the CDR3 is TGTGCCAGCAGCTCCTTGAGTAGGACAGGGAGTCCTGAAGCTTTCTTT. Translating it yields CASSSLSRTGSPEAFF.

The chain recombines TRBV4-3 with TRBJ1-4, with D unresolved. Germline V lookup: CDR1 LGHNA, CDR2 YSLEER. V dropped 6 bases and J dropped 3 bases, with 5 bases sitting between them. The CDR3 has 12 residues. CDR3 loop: CASRAPNEKLFF. The CDR3 DNA reads as TGCGCCAGCAGGGCCCCTAATGAAAAACTGTTTTTT.

Of note for this clonotype: The DNA is omitted, as the CDR3 cannot be located on it reliably, and the CDR3 follows TCRdb's listing. The rearrangement joins TRBV12-3 or TRBV12-4 to TRBJ2-7; the listed D gene, TRBD2, was not tested against the DNA. The CDR3 is 18 amino acids long, termini counted. The CDR3 loop reads CASSSSGLAGDFSYEQYF.

The chain employs TRBV28 and TRBJ2-1, with 13 bases matching TRBD2. The CDR3 runs 15 residues. Germline lookup yields CDR1 MDHEN and CDR2 SYDVKM. The J segment lost 11 bases and the V segment lost 5 bases, leaving 9 bases of the junction unmatched. CDR3 loop: CASSVGTSGVSQQFF. CDR3 coding DNA: TGTGCCAGCAGTGTCGGGACTAGCGGGGTTTCTCAGCAGTTCTTC.

This clonotype has just a few counts. This chain uses TRBV7-2 with TRBJ2-5, with D unresolved. The ends were cut back, 4 bases at V and 11 bases at J, with 2 bases in the middle. CDR1 and CDR2 from the germline V gene are SGHTA and FQGNSA. CDR3 length: 8 residues. CDR3 DNA sequence: TGTGCCAGCAGCTCTCAGTACTTC. Its protein is CASSSQYF.

The V and J genes are TRBV3-1 and TRBJ2-3, with D maybe TRBD2 (6 bases). The CDR3 spans 16 residues. Looked up from germline, CDR1 is LGHDT and CDR2 is YNNKEL (reference sequence). V lost 3 bases and J 4 bases, leaving 17 bases between the germline ends. The CDR3 DNA follows: TGTGCCAGCAGCCACACAAGATGGAGGGGATCAGATACGCAGTATTTT. It translates to CASSHTRWRGSDTQYF.

This chain links TRBV25-1 with TRBJ2-4, with a possible D match to TRBD2 (6 bases). This CDR3 is built from 16 residues. Trimming left V 8 bases short and J 1 base short, with 18 bases between. Germline V gives CDR1 MGHDK, CDR2 SYGVNS. Here the CDR3 reads CASSDGSHNAKNIQYF. Written as DNA, the CDR3 is TGTGCCAGCTCAGACGGGAGCCACAATGCCAAAAACATTCAGTACTTC.

This clonotype was seen only a few times. The V call is TRBV12-3 or TRBV12-4, the J call TRBJ2-1; D call uncertain. With 6 bases removed from V and 9 bases from J, the gap between germline ends came to 12 bases. The CDR3 extends over 12 amino acids. The CDR3 sequence is CASSHLLGEQFF. The CDR3 DNA is TGTGCCAGCAGCCACCTGCTCGGTGAGCAGTTCTTC.

This clonotype has just a few counts. The rearrangement links TRBV20-1 to TRBJ1-1, with TRBD1 matching over 9 bases. The V and J ends lost 0 bases and 0 bases, in that order; junction bases with no gene match: 14. The CDR3 spans 19 residues. Germline V gives CDR1 DFQATT, CDR2 SNEGSKA (reference sequence). Here the CDR3 DNA reads TGCAGTGCTAGAGATGAAACGGGACAGGGAGATATGTTGAACACTGAAGCTTTCTTT. Its protein is CSARDETGQGDMLNTEAFF.

The V gene is TRBV29-1, the J gene TRBJ1-2, with a possible D match to TRBD1 (6 bases). Trimming shortened V by 1 base and J by 3 bases, and 18 bases separated the two germline ends. In germline, CDR1 is SQVTM, CDR2 ANQGSEA. The CDR3 consists of 16 residues. CDR3 sequence: CSVEGLAQGQDYGYTF. The DNA for the CDR3 is TGCAGCGTTGAAGGGTTGGCGCAGGGGCAGGACTATGGCTACACCTTC.

This sequence joins TRBV30 and TRBJ1-2; D remains ambiguous. The V gene lost 6 bases and the J gene lost 8 bases, with 10 bases spanning the gap. Germline CDR1 is GTSNPN and CDR2 is SVGIG (reference sequence). The CDR3 is made up of 10 amino acids. The CDR3 DNA follows: TGTGCCTGCGGGGAGTGGGGCTACACCTTC. It yields the protein CACGEWGYTF.

There are a few counts of this clonotype. V usage is TRBV20-1 and J usage is TRBJ2-7, with D possibly being TRBD1 (8 bases). This CDR3 region has 14 residues. Trimming cost V 0 bases and J 6 bases, with 15 bases left between them. Germline V gives CDR1 DFQATT, CDR2 SNEGSKA (reference sequence). CDR3 in DNA: TGCAGTGCTAGAGATTTTACAGGGGGGGGCGAGCAGTACTTC. This encodes CSARDFTGGGEQYF.

There are a few counts of this clonotype. CDR3 amino acids: CASSGTGTGSETQYF. The DNA of the CDR3 is TGCGCCAGCAGCGGAACCGGGACAGGGTCTGAGACCCAGTACTTC. The gene calls are TRBV5-1 and TRBJ2-5, with 9 nucleotides matching TRBD1. V lost 4 bases and J lost 5; bases outside the gene matches: 9. The germline V gene has CDR1 SGHRS and CDR2 YFSETQ. The CDR3 has 15 residues.